This T cell receptor (beta chain) comes out of a study of blood T cell repertoires in COVID-19. Study-level background: From the United States, Italy and Spain came samples of acute and convalescent COVID-19. Sources were T cells, B-cell-depleted T cells, or PBMCs; the material itself was cDNA or gDNA.

CDR1 SEHNR and CDR2 FQNEAQ come from the germline V gene (reference sequence). The CDR3 totals 16 residues. Trimming at V came to 5 bases and at J to 2 bases, leaving 9 bases not matched to a gene. Authors' analysis steps: Quantification of nucleated cells was approximated via reference gene primer amplification. TCRdb's table, derived via immunoSEQ multiplex PCR, lists solely in-frame clones and lacks some. From that table come the V and J calls and clone size; the DNA was used to work out D and trimming. Altogether around 70,000 clones are present, 78% being singletons, with the ten largest covering less than 20%.

The rearrangement uses TRBV7-9 and TRBJ2-3; 8 bases are shared with TRBD1. Sequencing input: peripheral blood. This receptor was taken from a human donor in a cohort sampled during active COVID-19. The CDR3 coding sequence is TGTGCCAGCAGCGAACCGCCGGACAGGGTCACAGATACGCAGTATTTT. It is translated as CASSEPPDRVTDTQYF.